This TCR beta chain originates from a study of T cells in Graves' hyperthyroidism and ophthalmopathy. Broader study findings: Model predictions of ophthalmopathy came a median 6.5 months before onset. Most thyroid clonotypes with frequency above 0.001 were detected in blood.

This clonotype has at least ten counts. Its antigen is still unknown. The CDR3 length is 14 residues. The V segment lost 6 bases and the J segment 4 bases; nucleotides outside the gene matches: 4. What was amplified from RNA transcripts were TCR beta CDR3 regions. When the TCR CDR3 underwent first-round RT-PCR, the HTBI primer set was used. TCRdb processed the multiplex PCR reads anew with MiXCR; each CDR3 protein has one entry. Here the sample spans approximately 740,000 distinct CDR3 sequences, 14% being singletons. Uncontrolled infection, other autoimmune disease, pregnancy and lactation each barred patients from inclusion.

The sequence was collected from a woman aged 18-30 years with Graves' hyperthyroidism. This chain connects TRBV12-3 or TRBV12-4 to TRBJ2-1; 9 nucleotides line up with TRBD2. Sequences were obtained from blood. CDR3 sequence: CASRGLAGYNEQFF. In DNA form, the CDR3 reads TGTGCCAGCAGAGGGCTAGCGGGGTACAATGAGCAGTTCTTC.